Listed here are 8 T cell receptor beta chains from one sample, sequenced in a study of shared clonotypes between healthy human individuals. This table comes from immunoSEQ multiplex PCR, and its TCRdb copy is limited to in-frame clones, with some not included. This table holds about 2 million clones, roughly 95% found once. Naive CD8 cells, CD45RO-negative and positively selected for CCR7, excluded terminally differentiated effector memory CD45RA+ cells. The sample consisted of naive CD8+ T cells sorted from blood. The source of these receptors is a man younger than 30 in good health.

Note on this clone: Other DNA sequences from this sample encode an identical CDR3 as well. The J gene is TRBJ2-7, the V gene TRBV30, with TRBD2 matching 7 bases. V gave up 0 bases and J gave up 2 bases; unmatched junction bases: 1. Germline V CDR1 and CDR2: GTSNPN, SVGIG (reference sequence). The CDR3 is 13 amino acids. CDR3 region: CAWSVRGAYEQYF. The CDR3 coding sequence is TGTGCCTGGAGTGTCCGGGGGGCCTACGAGCAGTACTTC.

Note on this clone: This sample includes further DNA sequences coding for the same CDR3. The chain combines TRBV5-4 with TRBJ1-1, with D hard to call. Germline V gene data show CDR1 as SGHNT and CDR2 as YYREEE (reference sequence). The CDR3 consists of 13 residues. Trimming removed 5 bases from V and 0 bases from J, with 8 bases in between. CDR3 nucleotides: TGTGCCAGCAGTTACGACTTGAACACTGAAGCTTTCTTT. The encoded protein is CASSYDLNTEAFF. The full variable domain, rest sourced from reference TRBV5-4 and TRBJ1-1, is ETGVTQSPTHLIKTRGQQVTLRCSSQSGHNTVSWYQQALGQGPQFIFQYYREEENGRGNFPPRFSGLQFPNYSSELNVNALELDDSALYLCASSYDLNTEAFFGQGTRLTVV.

This chain uses TRBV5-4 with TRBJ1-2; 8 bases map to TRBD1. J gave up 7 bases and V 4 bases, and 12 bases lay outside the gene matches. This CDR3 spans 15 amino acids. The germline gives CDR1 SGHNT, CDR2 YYREEE (reference sequence). As DNA, the CDR3 is TGTGCCAGCAGCCCTGGACAGGGCTGGGATCCTGGCTACACCTTC. It is translated as CASSPGQGWDPGYTF.

The genes are TRBV28 and TRBJ2-7; weak D call: TRBD2 (5 bases). Germline CDR1 and CDR2: MDHEN and SYDVKM. This CDR3 has 13 amino acids. Trimming stripped 7 bases from V and 7 bases from J, with 17 bases between. CDR3 in amino acids: CASNLGLAWEQYF. In nucleotides, the CDR3 is TGTGCCAGCAACCTAGGACTCGCCTGGGAGCAGTACTTC.

Comments on this clone: The sample carries other DNA sequences with the same CDR3. The V gene is TRBV30, the J gene TRBJ2-7, with D possibly being TRBD2 (5 bases). Germline CDR1 is GTSNPN and CDR2 is SVGIG (reference sequence). This CDR3 spans 13 amino acids. Trimming removed 0 bases from V and 3 bases from J, with 9 bases in between. Here the CDR3 DNA reads TGTGCCTGGAGTGTGGGCCGGGACTACGAGCAGTACTTC. Translated, it gives CAWSVGRDYEQYF.

The chain is built from TRBV4-3 and TRBJ1-4; D unclear. Trimming took off 5 bases at V and 1 base at J, with 5 bases between the two ends. The CDR3 has 13 amino acids. Germline V gene sequence: CDR1 LGHNA, CDR2 YSLEER. As DNA, the CDR3 is TGCGCCAGCAGCGCACTAACTAATGAAAAACTGTTTTTT. It is translated as CASSALTNEKLFF.

The J gene is TRBJ1-5, the V gene TRBV6-5, with TRBD1 as a possible D gene (5 bases). CDR3 length: 15 amino acids. Germline V gives CDR1 MNHEY, CDR2 SVGAGI. The V end was cut by 2 bases, the J end by 2 bases, with 10 bases between. The CDR3 loop is CASSYAGSGNQPQHF. CDR3 bases: TGTGCCAGCAGTTACGCAGGGTCGGGCAATCAGCCCCAGCATTTT.

Details on this clone: Other DNA sequences of this sample code for an identical CDR3. The chain links TRBV6-5 to TRBJ2-3, with unresolved D. Germline V CDR1 and CDR2: MNHEY, SVGAGI. The CDR3 runs 13 residues. Trimming stripped 1 base from V and 1 base from J, with 3 bases between. DNA of the CDR3: TGTGCCAGCAGTTACTTTGGCACAGATACGCAGTATTTT. This translates into CASSYFGTDTQYF.